This TCR beta chain was obtained from a study of resident and recirculating memory T cells in vitiligo (dated by TCRdb to between 2018 and 2020). Some background on the complete study: For TCR beta sequencing, epidermis was obtained by shave biopsy from two lesional and two nonlesional sites, and PBMCs were also collected, from each of a few stable vitiligo patients. Without any cell sorting, samples were homogenized immediately before genomic DNA was extracted using the Qiagen DNeasy Blood & Tissue Kit. The human TCR beta sequencing tested whether specific clones in lesional vitiligo skin differed from clones in nonlesional skin and blood.

The cysteine opens and the phenylalanine closes a CDR3 of 13 amino acids. The sequence is cut down to CDR3 DNA, 39 bases in frame from base 1. Looking up the germline V gene yields CDR1 MNHEY and CDR2 SVGAGI. The junction shows trimming of 2 bases on V and 2 bases on J, plus 6 bases between the germline ends. The immunoSEQ hsTCRB kit was used to amplify TCR beta chains from the genomic DNA. Sequencing of TCR beta libraries was performed on an Illumina MiSeq instrument by the immunoSEQ service. As for the authors' bioinformatics: Repertoire data were analyzed with the immunoSEQ Analyzer. Held by TCRdb, this immuneACCESS table contains in-frame sequences only and omits some clones. Under half of the omission traces to an unresolved V gene where checked; the cause of the rest is unknown. V, J and clone size derive from that table, while D and trimming were established from the DNA sequence. The sample profile shows around 70,000 clones; approximately 90% of them were found once. Around 4.9% of the sample is taken by the ten largest.

A patient's vitiligo counted as stable when the lesions had not changed at all during the previous 6 months. Stable patients also had to lack confetti depigmentation, a clinical sign of active vitiligo. Any patient who had received treatment in the previous three months was excluded. PBMCs were isolated from heparinized blood by Ficoll density gradient centrifugation and were subsequently flash-frozen. This clone showed up just a few times. Its recognized antigen is unknown. No base qualities exist here, and no much larger clone lies one base off it. Beyond this particular receptor, the publication reports: TCR sequences were not conserved across biopsy sites or patients, suggesting that different T cell clones infiltrate different lesions, described as private specificity. No unique dominant TCR clone was detected, and clonality varied among vitiligo lesions. Working out how much the T cell clones identified in the vitiligo lesions and the human Trm versus Tcm pools each contribute will require future mechanistic studies. Overlap and correlation analysis showed no significant repertoire overlap between biopsies except for each lesion with itself, even within a single patient.

The sequence came from a male donor with vitiligo. The chain employs TRBV6-5 and TRBJ1-2, with the D gene not confidently named. What was sequenced was blood. The DNA sequence follows: TGTGCCAGCAGTTACGCGGAAAACTATGGCTACACCTTC. Its translation reads: CASSYAENYGYTF.